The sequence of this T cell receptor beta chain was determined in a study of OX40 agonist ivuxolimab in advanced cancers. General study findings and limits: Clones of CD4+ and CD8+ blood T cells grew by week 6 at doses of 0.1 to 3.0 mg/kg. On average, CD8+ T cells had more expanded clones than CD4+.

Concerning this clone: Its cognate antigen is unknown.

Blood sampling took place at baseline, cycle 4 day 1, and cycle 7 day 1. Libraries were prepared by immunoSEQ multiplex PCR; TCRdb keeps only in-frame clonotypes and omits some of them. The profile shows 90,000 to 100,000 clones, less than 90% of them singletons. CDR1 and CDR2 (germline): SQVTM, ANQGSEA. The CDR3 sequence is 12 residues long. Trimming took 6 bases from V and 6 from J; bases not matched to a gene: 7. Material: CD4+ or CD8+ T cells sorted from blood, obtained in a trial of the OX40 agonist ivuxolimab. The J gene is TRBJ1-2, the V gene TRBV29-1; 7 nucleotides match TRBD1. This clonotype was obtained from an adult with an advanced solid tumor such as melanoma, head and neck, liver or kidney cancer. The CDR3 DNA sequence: TGCAGCGTCGGCGACAGGGTGGATGGCTACACCTTC. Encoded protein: CSVGDRVDGYTF.